The 22 T cell receptor beta chains in this list originate from one sample, sequenced in a study of blood T cell repertoires in COVID-19. Sequenced by immunoSEQ multiplex PCR; TCRdb stores in-frame clones only, minus some. The repertoire holds some 340,000 clones, with over 90% as singletons. The sequenced sample was PBMCs or T cells enriched from blood (not recorded which). These TCRs come from a woman aged 30 to 39 who had been exposed to COVID-19.

The J gene is TRBJ2-2, the V gene TRBV6-5; 9 bases are a match to TRBD1. Losses at the gene ends were 5 bases for V and 6 bases for J; bases not matched to a gene: 7. The CDR3 spans 15 residues. The germline V gene encodes CDR1 MNHEY and CDR2 SVGAGI. CDR3 in amino acids: CASSRDRGWAGELFF. In DNA, the CDR3 is TGTGCCAGCAGTCGAGACAGGGGGTGGGCCGGGGAGCTGTTTTTT.

This clone was seen a single time. Other DNA sequences of this sample code for an identical CDR3. The chain recombines TRBV5-5 with TRBJ1-1; tentative D call: TRBD1 (5 bases). The germline V gene encodes CDR1 SGHKS and CDR2 YYEKEE (reference sequence). CDR3 length: 14 amino acids. The V gene lost 0 bases and the J gene lost 1 base, with 7 bases spanning the gap. CDR3 loop: CASSLDRTNTEAFF. The CDR3 DNA follows: TGTGCCAGCAGCTTGGACAGGACGAACACTGAAGCTTTCTTT.

The CDR3 DNA reads TGTGCCAGCAGTTTTAGGCGGAGCTCCTATAATTCACCCCTCCACTTT. Its translation: CASSFRRSSYNSPLHF. This chain connects TRBV27 to TRBJ1-6; unclear D gene. CDR3 size: 16 residues. Trimming removed 3 bases at V and 0 bases at J, with 9 bases between. The germline gives CDR1 MNHEY, CDR2 SMNVEV (reference sequence).

This sequence joins TRBV27 and TRBJ1-6; the D is unclear. Trimming shortened V by 2 bases and J by 5 bases, and 16 bases separated the two germline ends. The CDR3 length is 17 residues. Germline V gives CDR1 MNHEY, CDR2 SMNVEV (reference sequence). The CDR3 bases are TGTGCCAGCAGTTTACGGGAGCTTACCGGGCATAATTCACCCCTCCACTTT. Amino acids: CASSLRELTGHNSPLHF.

This chain links TRBV4-1 with TRBJ1-2, with D perhaps matching TRBD1 (5 bases). This CDR3 spans 17 amino acids. Trimming took off 0 bases at V and 2 bases at J, with 16 bases between the two ends. Germline V gene sequence: CDR1 MGHRA, CDR2 YSYEKL. CDR3: CASSQDVRQLPNYGYTF. The CDR3 coding sequence is TGCGCCAGCAGCCAAGATGTGCGACAGCTTCCGAACTATGGCTACACCTTC.

The chain combines TRBV9 with TRBJ2-7, with D possibly matching TRBD2 (6 bases). The CDR3 loop spans 14 amino acids. Germline CDR1 reads SGDLS; CDR2 reads YYNGEE. V was trimmed by 0 bases and J by 4 bases, leaving 11 bases between them. The CDR3 bases are TGTGCCAGCAGCGTAGACTCGGGAGTATACGAGCAGTACTTC. It codes for CASSVDSGVYEQYF.

The sample holds one count of this clone. This chain links TRBV20-1 with TRBJ2-7, with 9 nucleotides matching TRBD2. Germline lookup yields CDR1 DFQATT and CDR2 SNEGSKA (reference sequence). The CDR3 length is 16 residues. V was clipped by 3 bases and J by 0 bases; unmatched bases: 9. The CDR3 sequence: CSASGSGAGGSYEQYF. CDR3 in DNA: TGCAGTGCTAGTGGTAGTGGAGCGGGGGGCTCCTACGAGCAGTACTTC.

This clone showed up just once. The chain carries TRBV6-9 and TRBJ1-1; D is possibly TRBD1 (5 bases). Per the germline V gene, CDR1 is MNHGY and CDR2 is SVAAGI. The CDR3 totals 13 residues. V was pared by 3 bases and J by 3 bases, with 8 bases between. The CDR3 loop reads CASSYREDTEAFF. DNA for the CDR3: TGTGCCAGCAGTTACAGGGAGGACACTGAAGCTTTCTTT.

The rearrangement uses TRBV9 and TRBJ2-7; D may be TRBD1 (6 bases). Germline V gives CDR1 SGDLS, CDR2 YYNGEE. This CDR3 region has 15 residues. V was clipped by 0 bases and J by 4 bases, with 14 bases between them. CDR3 sequence reads: CASSVGSWDNYEQYF. Here the CDR3 DNA reads TGTGCCAGCAGCGTAGGTTCCTGGGACAATTACGAGCAGTACTTC.

The genes are TRBV3-1 (or the pseudogene TRBV3-2) and TRBJ2-3, with 9 bases matching TRBD2. Germline trimming cut 4 bases from V and 0 bases from J; bases unmatched to any gene: 8. Germline V gives CDR1 LGHDT, CDR2 YNNKEL (reference sequence). The CDR3 runs 17 residues. CDR3 residues: CASSPNLAGASTDTQYF. For the CDR3, the DNA is TGTGCCAGCAGCCCGAACTTAGCGGGGGCTAGCACAGATACGCAGTATTTT.

The CDR3 DNA follows: TGTGCCAGCAGCTGGGCAGGGTATAATTCACCCCTCCACTTT. It yields the protein CASSWAGYNSPLHF. V and J are TRBV11-2 and TRBJ1-6; D is possibly TRBD1 (5 bases). The germline V and J ends were trimmed by 4 bases and 4 bases, with 8 bases remaining between them. This CDR3 is built from 14 residues. The germline gives CDR1 SGHAT, CDR2 FQNNGV.

The sample holds a few counts of this clone. This chain uses TRBV19 with TRBJ1-1; 7 nucleotides match TRBD1. Germline-derived CDR1 and CDR2 are LNHDA and SQIVND (reference sequence). This CDR3 is 14 amino acids long. The ends lost 4 bases at V and 1 base at J; junction bases unmatched: 3. CDR3 loop: CASSSDRENTEAFF. The CDR3 coding sequence is TGTGCCAGTAGTAGTGACAGGGAGAACACTGAAGCTTTCTTT.

The genes are TRBV5-1 and TRBJ1-1; TRBD1 matches at 7 bases. The V gene's germline CDR1 is SGHRS and CDR2 YFSETQ. The CDR3 extends over 15 amino acids. Losses at the gene ends were 4 bases for V and 5 bases for J; bases not matched to a gene: 11. The CDR3 DNA sequence: TGCGCCAGCAGCCTGGGCCCGGGACAGACAACTGAAGCTTTCTTT. Its translation is CASSLGPGQTTEAFF. Full variable domain (outside the CDR3, taken from reference TRBV5-1 and TRBJ1-1): KAGVTQTPRYLIKTRGQQVTLSCSPISGHRSVSWYQQTPGQGLQFLFEYFSETQRNKGNFPGRFSGRQFSNSRSEMNVSTLELGDSALYLCASSLGPGQTTEAFFGQGTRLTVV.

This clone appeared once. J is TRBJ1-1 and V is TRBV24-1, with 7 nucleotides matching TRBD1. Unmatched junction bases numbered 4, after V lost 7 bases and J lost 0 bases. CDR3 length equals 14 residues. The V gene's germline CDR1 is KGHDR and CDR2 SFDVKD. In nucleotides, the CDR3 is TGTGCCACCAGCCACAGGGGTCTGAACACTGAAGCTTTCTTT. It specifies CATSHRGLNTEAFF.

This chain joins TRBV28 and TRBJ1-2, with D unresolved. Deletions cut 4 bases from V and 4 bases from J, with 10 bases between. Germline V CDR1 and CDR2: MDHEN, SYDVKM. This CDR3 region has 13 residues. The CDR3 region has the DNA TGTGCCAGCAGTTACCGACAAGTCTATGGCTACACCTTC. The encoded protein is CASSYRQVYGYTF.

This chain connects TRBV4-1 to TRBJ2-2, with 14 bases fitting TRBD2. V lost 0 bases to trimming and J lost 5 bases; unmatched junction nucleotides: 11. The CDR3 consists of 20 residues. Germline lookup yields CDR1 MGHRA and CDR2 YSYEKL. The CDR3 is CASSQDRSTSGGADTGELFF. CDR3 DNA: TGCGCCAGCAGCCAAGATCGGTCGACTAGCGGGGGGGCGGATACCGGGGAGCTGTTTTTT.

The rearrangement joins TRBV5-5 to TRBJ1-2, with 7 bases that match TRBD1. CDR3 length: 14 residues. The J segment lost 7 bases and the V segment lost 0 bases, leaving 6 bases of the junction unmatched. Per germline, CDR1 SGHKS and CDR2 YYEKEE (reference sequence). CDR3 protein: CASSLETGVGGYTF. DNA for the CDR3: TGTGCCAGCAGCTTGGAAACAGGGGTGGGTGGCTACACCTTC.

This sequence joins TRBV7-2 and TRBJ1-2, with 7 bases lining up with TRBD1. CDR3 length: 16 residues. Germline V gene data show CDR1 as SGHTA and CDR2 as FQGNSA. The J segment lost 7 bases and the V segment lost 5 bases, leaving 16 bases of the junction unmatched. The chain's CDR3 is CASSPLIRDRVLGYTF. The CDR3 DNA sequence: TGTGCCAGCAGCCCACTAATCCGGGACAGAGTCCTTGGCTACACCTTC.

CDR3 in DNA: TGTGCCAGCAGCTCTCCTAGACCAGACAGGGGGGATTACGAGCAGTACTTC. Its translation: CASSSPRPDRGDYEQYF. The chain is built from TRBV11-2 and TRBJ2-7, with TRBD1 identical over 9 bases. Unmatched junction bases numbered 14, after V lost 4 bases and J lost 4 bases. The CDR3 is made up of 17 amino acids. Per germline, CDR1 SGHAT and CDR2 FQNNGV.

The chain is built from TRBV29-1 and TRBJ1-4, with 7 bases identical to TRBD1. Losses at the gene ends were 8 bases for V and 3 bases for J; bases not matched to a gene: 9. Germline V CDR1 and CDR2: SQVTM, ANQGSEA. CDR3 size: 14 residues. The CDR3 loop reads CSITRGMANEKLFF. CDR3 nucleotide sequence: TGCAGCATTACCAGGGGGATGGCTAATGAAAAACTGTTTTTT.

The table lists this clone with a count of one. V gene TRBV18 combines with J gene TRBJ2-5; tentatively, D is TRBD2 (6 bases). The germline V gene has CDR1 KGHSH and CDR2 LQKENI. With 1 base removed from V and 0 bases from J, the gap between germline ends came to 9 bases. This CDR3 spans 15 amino acids. CDR3 coding DNA: TGTGCCAGCTCACCACGAGTAGCGGACCAAGAGACCCAGTACTTC. It encodes CASSPRVADQETQYF.

This clone was seen only a few times. V and J are TRBV27 and TRBJ2-1, with TRBD2 as a possible D gene (6 bases). The CDR3 has 15 residues. CDR1 and CDR2 (germline): MNHEY, SMNVEV (reference sequence). V lost 2 bases to trimming and J lost 8 bases, with 16 bases between them. The CDR3 DNA follows: TGTGCCAGCAGTTTAGAGTCTGGAGGGTTTCATGAGCAGTTCTTC. Its translation is CASSLESGGFHEQFF.